This is a list of T cell receptor beta chains from one sample in a study of vaccination and CD4 T cells after COVID-19. The antigens these receptors bind are not known. TCRdb processed the PCR reads anew with MiXCR; each CDR3 protein has one entry. The repertoire holds under 20,000 distinct CDR3 sequences, roughly 23% seen once, with 7.5% to 8% in the top ten. Sequenced: cultured CD4+ T cells from blood. These receptors came from a human donor with COVID-19. CDR3s include the opening cysteine and the closing phenylalanine or tryptophan. The order of the fields is CDR3 DNA, CDR3 protein, J gene, D gene, V gene, clone size. D genes are given only for firm matches. Size is omitted from some rows. Given values are once, few, many or a class for expanded clones.

CDR3 DNA: TGTGCCAGCAGCTTGAGAGGCAGGTATCAGCCCCAGCATTTT
CDR3 protein: CASSLRGRYQPQHF
J gene: TRBJ1-5
D gene: NA
V gene: TRBV7-2
clone size: NA

CDR3 DNA: TGTGCAAGTCGCTTAGCTTGTGGATCTCAGCCCCAGCATTTT
CDR3 protein: CASRLACGSQPQHF
J gene: TRBJ1-5
D gene: NA
V gene: TRBV12-2
clone size: NA

CDR3 DNA: TGTGCCAGCAGTGGGGACAGCTCTGGAAACACCATATATTTT
CDR3 protein: CASSGDSSGNTIYF
J gene: TRBJ1-3
D gene: TRBD1
V gene: TRBV2
clone size: few

CDR3 DNA: TGTGCCTGGAGTCGAGAGCGGGTGGGGGCCAACGTCCTGACTTTC
CDR3 protein: CAWSRERVGANVLTF
J gene: TRBJ2-6
D gene: NA
V gene: TRBV30
clone size: NA

CDR3 DNA: TGTGCCAGTAGTATAGTCGACAGTGAAGCTTTCTTT
CDR3 protein: CASSIVDSEAFF
J gene: TRBJ1-1
D gene: NA
V gene: TRBV19
clone size: NA

CDR3 DNA: TGTGCCAGCAGCTTAGCGGGGACTCCAAGAACAGATACGCAGTATTTT
CDR3 protein: CASSLAGTPRTDTQYF
J gene: TRBJ2-3
D gene: NA
V gene: TRBV7-2
clone size: NA

CDR3 DNA: TGCAGTGCTAGTCTCGTTTCGGGTTGGGACAGTTCCTACGAGCAGTACTTC
CDR3 protein: CSASLVSGWDSSYEQYF
J gene: TRBJ2-7
D gene: TRBD1
V gene: TRBV20-1
clone size: NA

CDR3 DNA: TGCGCCAGCAGTGACGGGGTTTCACCCCTCCACTTT
CDR3 protein: CASSDGVSPLHF
J gene: TRBJ1-6
D gene: NA
V gene: TRBV10-1
clone size: medium-sized

CDR3 DNA: TGTGCCAGCAGCTCCAGACAGGGGGCGGTCACCGGGGAGCTGTTTTTT
CDR3 protein: CASSSRQGAVTGELFF
J gene: TRBJ2-2
D gene: TRBD1
V gene: TRBV7-9
clone size: NA

CDR3 DNA: TGTGCCAGCCCCAGGTTGGGCGACAGGGGTATCACCGGGGAGCTGTTTTTT
CDR3 protein: CASPRLGDRGITGELFF
J gene: TRBJ2-2
D gene: TRBD1
V gene: TRBV6-1
clone size: NA

CDR3 DNA: TGTGCCAGCAGCCCCGCTGGGACCCGCTCCTATAATTCACCCCTCCACTTT
CDR3 protein: CASSPAGTRSYNSPLHF
J gene: TRBJ1-6
D gene: NA
V gene: TRBV7-9
clone size: NA

CDR3 DNA: TGTGCCAGCGGAGCGGGGTACCAAGAGACCCAGTACTTC
CDR3 protein: CASGAGYQETQYF
J gene: TRBJ2-5
D gene: TRBD2
V gene: TRBV5-4
clone size: NA

CDR3 DNA: TGCAGTGCTAGAGAAAGGGGGACAGGGGGAAATGAGCAGTTCTTC
CDR3 protein: CSARERGTGGNEQFF
J gene: TRBJ2-1
D gene: TRBD1
V gene: TRBV20-1
clone size: NA

CDR3 DNA: TGCAGTGCTAGGCTTTGGACCAGCACAGATACGCAGTATTTT
CDR3 protein: CSARLWTSTDTQYF
J gene: TRBJ2-3
D gene: NA
V gene: TRBV20-1
clone size: NA

CDR3 DNA: TGTGCCAGCCGGAGTGGGGCCTATGGCTACACCTTC
CDR3 protein: CASRSGAYGYTF
J gene: TRBJ1-2
D gene: NA
V gene: TRBV19
clone size: NA

CDR3 DNA: TGTGCCAGCAGCCTACGACCTCGGGGGCCTAGCTCATTCCACAATGAGCAGTTCTTC
CDR3 protein: CASSLRPRGPSSFHNEQFF
J gene: TRBJ2-1
D gene: NA
V gene: TRBV7-9
clone size: few

CDR3 DNA: TGTGCCAGCAGTTCGCTATCACAGGGAGGTAGCTATGGCTACACCTTC
CDR3 protein: CASSSLSQGGSYGYTF
J gene: TRBJ1-2
D gene: NA
V gene: TRBV6-5
clone size: NA

CDR3 DNA: TGTGCCAGCAGTGACGGCACCACGACCACCGGGGAGCTGTTTTTT
CDR3 protein: CASSDGTTTTGELFF
J gene: TRBJ2-2
D gene: NA
V gene: TRBV6-1
clone size: few

CDR3 DNA: TGTGCCAGCAGCTTTGGCAGGGGGCCCTACGAGCAGTACTTC
CDR3 protein: CASSFGRGPYEQYF
J gene: TRBJ2-7
D gene: TRBD1
V gene: TRBV5-8
clone size: few

CDR3 DNA: TGTGCCACCGGTCGGGGACACCAGTCGGAGACCCAGTACTTC
CDR3 protein: CATGRGHQSETQYF
J gene: TRBJ2-5
D gene: NA
V gene: TRBV9
clone size: NA

CDR3 DNA: TGTGCCAGCAGTGAAGCAATTGGCAGGAGGAATGAGCAGTTCTTC
CDR3 protein: CASSEAIGRRNEQFF
J gene: TRBJ2-1
D gene: NA
V gene: TRBV6-1
clone size: NA

CDR3 DNA: TGTGCCAGCAGCAAAGACAGGGGCAATAACTATGGCTACACCTTC
CDR3 protein: CASSKDRGNNYGYTF
J gene: TRBJ1-2
D gene: TRBD1
V gene: TRBV7-8
clone size: NA

CDR3 DNA: TGCGCCAGCAACCGGGTTAGCACAGATACGCAGTATTTT
CDR3 protein: CASNRVSTDTQYF
J gene: TRBJ2-3
D gene: NA
V gene: TRBV10-2
clone size: NA

CDR3 DNA: TGTGCCAGCAGCTTAAGCAACTATAATTCACCCCTCCACTTT
CDR3 protein: CASSLSNYNSPLHF
J gene: TRBJ1-6
D gene: NA
V gene: TRBV7-2
clone size: NA

CDR3 DNA: TGCAGTGCTAGAATGGCGGGGGGCCGGGGTGAGCAGTTCTTC
CDR3 protein: CSARMAGGRGEQFF
J gene: TRBJ2-1
D gene: TRBD2
V gene: TRBV20-1
clone size: NA

CDR3 DNA: TGTGCCACCAGTAAGGGGTCCTACAATGAGCAGTTCTTC
CDR3 protein: CATSKGSYNEQFF
J gene: TRBJ2-1
D gene: NA
V gene: TRBV24-1
clone size: NA

CDR3 DNA: TGTGCCAGCAGCCGGACAGGGGGCCATGAAAAACTGTTTTTT
CDR3 protein: CASSRTGGHEKLFF
J gene: TRBJ1-4
D gene: TRBD1
V gene: TRBV5-4
clone size: NA

CDR3 DNA: TGTGCCAGCAGCTCCCCAGGGCCAGATACGCAGTATTTT
CDR3 protein: CASSSPGPDTQYF
J gene: TRBJ2-3
D gene: NA
V gene: TRBV11-2
clone size: NA

CDR3 DNA: TGCAGTGCTAGAGAAGGCAGTTTCCAAGAGACCCAGTACTTC
CDR3 protein: CSAREGSFQETQYF
J gene: TRBJ2-5
D gene: NA
V gene: TRBV20-1
clone size: NA

CDR3 DNA: TGTGCCACCAGTGATTTCTCAGGTTACAATGAGCAGTTCTTC
CDR3 protein: CATSDFSGYNEQFF
J gene: TRBJ2-1
D gene: NA
V gene: TRBV24-1
clone size: NA

CDR3 DNA: TGCGCCAGCAGCCAAGTAGGGACATCCCGTGGGAATTCACCCCTCCACTTT
CDR3 protein: CASSQVGTSRGNSPLHF
J gene: TRBJ1-6
D gene: NA
V gene: TRBV4-3
clone size: NA

CDR3 DNA: TGTGCCAGCAGCTTGGGTAGCGGGGGGGCAGATACGCAGTATTTT
CDR3 protein: CASSLGSGGADTQYF
J gene: TRBJ2-3
D gene: TRBD2
V gene: TRBV5-5
clone size: NA

CDR3 DNA: TGCGCCAGCAGGGTGACTAGCGGGGGGTCCTACAATGAGCAGTTCTTC
CDR3 protein: CASRVTSGGSYNEQFF
J gene: TRBJ2-1
D gene: TRBD2
V gene: TRBV10-2
clone size: NA

CDR3 DNA: TGTGCCAGCATGGGGGCAGCACAGAACACTGAAGCTTTCTTT
CDR3 protein: CASMGAAQNTEAFF
J gene: TRBJ1-1
D gene: NA
V gene: TRBV28
clone size: once

CDR3 DNA: TGTGCCAGCAGCTATGGTAAAAGCACAGATACGCAGTATTTT
CDR3 protein: CASSYGKSTDTQYF
J gene: TRBJ2-3
D gene: NA
V gene: TRBV7-9
clone size: few

CDR3 DNA: TGTGCCAGCAGTTTTCGATGGAGCGCTGAAGCTTTCTTT
CDR3 protein: CASSFRWSAEAFF
J gene: TRBJ1-1
D gene: NA
V gene: TRBV12-3/TRBV12-4
clone size: few

CDR3 DNA: TGTGCCAGCAGCTTGAGGTTAGCGGGGGGGCGGAGATACAATGAGCAGTTCTTC
CDR3 protein: CASSLRLAGGRRYNEQFF
J gene: TRBJ2-1
D gene: TRBD2
V gene: TRBV5-6
clone size: few

CDR3 DNA: TGTGCCAGCTCACCACCGGACAGGGGGGCTACGCAGTATTTT
CDR3 protein: CASSPPDRGATQYF
J gene: TRBJ2-3
D gene: TRBD1
V gene: TRBV18
clone size: few

CDR3 DNA: TGTGCCAGTAGTATTCCAGGCTCTTATAGCAATCAGCCCCAGCATTTT
CDR3 protein: CASSIPGSYSNQPQHF
J gene: TRBJ1-5
D gene: NA
V gene: TRBV19
clone size: few

CDR3 DNA: TGTGCCAGTAGTATGGGCCTACTAGCGGGGCGAGAGACCCAGTACTTC
CDR3 protein: CASSMGLLAGRETQYF
J gene: TRBJ2-5
D gene: TRBD2
V gene: TRBV19
clone size: NA

CDR3 DNA: TGTGCCTGGGGCTGGGCTGAAGCTTTCTTT
CDR3 protein: CAWGWAEAFF
J gene: TRBJ1-1
D gene: NA
V gene: TRBV30
clone size: NA

CDR3 DNA: TGTGCCAGCAGCTCAAGGACCGTGGGCGGGTCACCCCTCCACTTT
CDR3 protein: CASSSRTVGGSPLHF
J gene: TRBJ1-6
D gene: NA
V gene: TRBV21-1
clone size: NA

CDR3 DNA: TGTGCCAGCAGTCCAGAAACGAACACTGAAGCTTTCTTT
CDR3 protein: CASSPETNTEAFF
J gene: TRBJ1-1
D gene: NA
V gene: TRBV5-4
clone size: once

CDR3 DNA: TGTGCCAGCAGCTTGGCAGGGCGAGGCTACACCTTC
CDR3 protein: CASSLAGRGYTF
J gene: TRBJ1-2
D gene: NA
V gene: TRBV5-8
clone size: NA

CDR3 DNA: TGTGCCAGCAGCCTGGGACAGGGCCCCCCCAAAGAGACCCAGTACTTC
CDR3 protein: CASSLGQGPPKETQYF
J gene: TRBJ2-5
D gene: TRBD1
V gene: TRBV5-8
clone size: few

CDR3 DNA: TGTGCCAGCGGACCCGGGACAAGCAATTCACCCCTCCACTTT
CDR3 protein: CASGPGTSNSPLHF
J gene: TRBJ1-6
D gene: NA
V gene: TRBV21-1
clone size: medium-sized

CDR3 DNA: TGTGCCAGCAGCCAGCCCAGACAGGGGTCCACCCAGTACTTC
CDR3 protein: CASSQPRQGSTQYF
J gene: TRBJ2-5
D gene: TRBD1
V gene: TRBV14
clone size: few

CDR3 DNA: TGCGCCAGCAGCGCTATTACAGGGAGAGATGAAAAACTGTTTTTT
CDR3 protein: CASSAITGRDEKLFF
J gene: TRBJ1-4
D gene: NA
V gene: TRBV4-1
clone size: NA

CDR3 DNA: TGCGCCAGCAGCTTGGAGCAGCGGGGGGGAGGTAATGAGCAGTTCTTC
CDR3 protein: CASSLEQRGGGNEQFF
J gene: TRBJ2-1
D gene: TRBD2
V gene: TRBV5-1
clone size: NA

CDR3 DNA: TGCGCCAGCAGCGGCGACCTAGCGGGGGGGCTTCTTGAGCAGTTCTTC
CDR3 protein: CASSGDLAGGLLEQFF
J gene: TRBJ2-1
D gene: TRBD2
V gene: TRBV5-1
clone size: NA

CDR3 DNA: TGTGCCAGCAGCTTATACTCAGGACAGGGAATGCCACCCCTCCACTTT
CDR3 protein: CASSLYSGQGMPPLHF
J gene: TRBJ1-6
D gene: TRBD1
V gene: TRBV11-3
clone size: NA

CDR3 DNA: TGTGCCAGCTCACCCCCCCGAGAGATGAACACTGAAGCTTTCTTT
CDR3 protein: CASSPPREMNTEAFF
J gene: TRBJ1-1
D gene: NA
V gene: TRBV18
clone size: NA

CDR3 DNA: TGTGCCAGCAGTGCGGAGGGGGACTCCTACGAGCAGTACTTC
CDR3 protein: CASSAEGDSYEQYF
J gene: TRBJ2-7
D gene: NA
V gene: TRBV6-1
clone size: NA

CDR3 DNA: TGCGCCAGCAGCTTGCCCCAGCGGGGGGCTGGAGAGACCCAGTACTTC
CDR3 protein: CASSLPQRGAGETQYF
J gene: TRBJ2-5
D gene: TRBD2
V gene: TRBV5-1
clone size: few

CDR3 DNA: TGTGCCAGCAGTTTTCTAGCGGGGGGTCTCAATGAGCAGTTCTTC
CDR3 protein: CASSFLAGGLNEQFF
J gene: TRBJ2-1
D gene: TRBD2
V gene: TRBV7-9
clone size: few

CDR3 DNA: TGTGCCAGCAGTTACTCGGTGGGGACCACAGATACGCAGTATTTT
CDR3 protein: CASSYSVGTTDTQYF
J gene: TRBJ2-3
D gene: NA
V gene: TRBV6-5
clone size: few

CDR3 DNA: TGTGCCAGCAGTGACGGGCAGTCGAACACTGAAGCTTTCTTT
CDR3 protein: CASSDGQSNTEAFF
J gene: TRBJ1-1
D gene: NA
V gene: TRBV6-4
clone size: few

CDR3 DNA: TGTGCCATCAGTGGGGGGGCCCAGCCCCAGCATTTT
CDR3 protein: CAISGGAQPQHF
J gene: TRBJ1-5
D gene: NA
V gene: TRBV10-3
clone size: medium-sized

CDR3 DNA: TGTGCCTGGAGACAGGGGAGAGGTGGTGAAAAACTGTTTTTT
CDR3 protein: CAWRQGRGGEKLFF
J gene: TRBJ1-4
D gene: TRBD1
V gene: TRBV30
clone size: NA

CDR3 DNA: TGCAGCGCCATATCCCGGGACAGGGGCTCTGGGGCCAACGTCCTGACTTTC
CDR3 protein: CSAISRDRGSGANVLTF
J gene: TRBJ2-6
D gene: TRBD1
V gene: TRBV20-1
clone size: few